This TCR beta chain was sequenced during a study of patients and donors after allogeneic stem cell transplantation (dated by TCRdb to 2018 to 2021). This clonotype was observed a handful of times. The antigen it recognizes is unknown. It has no much larger one-base neighbor in the sample; base qualities were not kept. V is pruned by 5 bases and J by 8 bases, leaving 17 bases of the junction without a gene match. According to the germline V gene (reference sequence), CDR1 reads MNHEY and CDR2 reads SMNVEV. Including cysteine and phenylalanine, the CDR3 has 17 amino acids. The sequence is cut down to CDR3 DNA, 51 bases in frame from base 1. Library generation was performed with RT-PCR. Sequencing instrument: NextSeq 550. TCRdb redid the processing of the public reads, applying fastp at Q25 and MiXCR, and retained in-frame beta chains. Here each entry gathers all rows of one CDR3 protein and keeps the most common genes and DNA. The sample table lists more than 55,000 distinct CDR3 sequences, more than 10% of them with a count of one. The ten most abundant clones make up about a third of the sample.

This sequence was found in a human donor who was either an allogeneic HSCT recipient or a stem cell or donor lymphocyte infusion donor (not recorded which). It is not recorded whose cells these are; they may come from a transplant donor. The rearrangement joined TRBV27 to TRBJ2-1, with 8 bases aligning to TRBD2. The sequenced sample consisted of blood, either unsorted or a sorted T cell fraction (not recorded which). The DNA sequence is TGTGCCAGCAGTACCCCCTCCTTACGGGAGGGATTACATGAGCAGTTCTTC. This encodes CASSTPSLREGLHEQFF.